A selection of T cell receptor beta chains follows, all from one sample in a study of T cell responses to AZD1222 COVID-19 vaccine. Sequencing was performed with immunoSEQ multiplex PCR; in TCRdb, only in-frame clones are kept and a portion is missing. The sample contains 150,000 to 200,000 clones, roughly 90% of which appear only once. Sample: peripheral blood, taken on day 0 of AZD1222 vaccination. Source of these receptors: an adult in good health. Both conserved end residues are part of each CDR3. A D gene is named only where the DNA matches it firmly. Where a row states a size, it is once, few, many or the class of an expanded clone; other rows omit it.

TRBJ1-5	-	-	TRBV7-3	CASSLTDDQPQHF	TGTGCCAGCAGCTTAACAGACGATCAGCCCCAGCATTTT
TRBJ1-2	-	-	TRBV28	CASSPQGMNYGYTF	TGTGCCAGCAGTCCCCAGGGGATGAACTATGGCTACACCTTC
TRBJ2-2	-	-	TRBV7-9	CASSLIRDVGELFF	TGTGCCAGCAGCTTAATAAGGGACGTCGGGGAGCTGTTTTTT
TRBJ1-3	-	-	TRBV6-5	CASRARTNTIYF	TGTGCCAGCAGGGCTAGGACAAACACCATATATTTT
TRBJ1-1	-	-	TRBV13	CASSITALTMNTEAFF	TGTGCCAGCAGCATCACGGCCCTAACCATGAACACTGAAGCTTTCTTT
TRBJ1-5	-	-	TRBV6-5	CASLVGAGWNQPQHF	TGTGCCAGCTTGGTGGGGGCAGGTTGGAATCAGCCCCAGCATTTT
TRBJ2-1	-	-	TRBV5-1	CASSQDHGRNEQFF	TGCGCCAGCAGCCAGGACCATGGGCGCAATGAGCAGTTCTTC
TRBJ1-2	-	-	TRBV3-1/TRBV3-2	CASSQGQGYGYTF	TGTGCCAGCAGCCAAGGGCAGGGCTATGGCTACACCTTC
TRBJ2-1	-	TRBD2	TRBV18	CASSPPQRDYNEQFF	TGTGCCAGCTCACCACCCCAGCGGGACTACAATGAGCAGTTCTTC
TRBJ1-5	once	-	TRBV10-3	CAISLNQGRGQPQHF	TGTGCCATCAGTTTGAATCAGGGAAGAGGCCAGCCCCAGCATTTT
TRBJ1-3	-	-	TRBV28	CASSFGGSGNTIYF	TGTGCCAGCAGTTTTGGGGGCTCTGGAAACACCATATATTTT
TRBJ2-1	-	-	TRBV7-9	CASSLTTNRWSSYNEQFF	TGTGCCAGCAGCCTAACCACCAATCGCTGGAGCTCCTACAATGAGCAGTTCTTC
TRBJ1-1	-	-	TRBV28	CASSLYSTLGAFF	TGTGCCAGCAGTTTATACTCGACCCTCGGAGCTTTCTTT
TRBJ1-2	-	TRBD1	TRBV7-2	CASSGAVTGGQGYTF	TGTGCCAGCAGCGGGGCCGTAACAGGGGGACAAGGCTACACCTTC
TRBJ1-6	-	-	TRBV6-5	CASSYPNSPLHF	TGTGCCAGCAGTTACCCCAACTCACCCCTCCACTTT
TRBJ1-5	-	-	TRBV28	CASSLLGGSNQPQHF	TGTGCCAGCAGTTTATTGGGGGGAAGCAATCAGCCCCAGCATTTT
TRBJ2-3	once	-	TRBV6-5	CASRLAFRTDTQYF	TGTGCCAGCAGGCTGGCGTTTCGGACAGATACGCAGTATTTT
TRBJ2-2	once	-	TRBV10-3	CAITFSGPSNTGELFF	TGTGCCATCACTTTTTCAGGGCCTTCGAACACCGGGGAGCTGTTTTTT
TRBJ1-4	once	TRBD1	TRBV28	CASSASGQSFNEKLFF	TGTGCCAGCAGTGCGTCGGGACAGTCCTTTAATGAAAAACTGTTTTTT
TRBJ2-5	-	-	TRBV29-1	CSVEGLAGLETQYF	TGCAGCGTTGAGGGGCTAGCCGGGTTGGAGACCCAGTACTTC
TRBJ2-1	-	-	TRBV18	CASSPRTATEVYYNEQFF	TGTGCCAGCTCACCGCGGACAGCCACCGAGGTTTACTACAATGAGCAGTTCTTC
TRBJ2-1	-	-	TRBV27	CASRTVEGVPYNEQFF	TGTGCCAGCAGGACTGTCGAGGGGGTTCCCTACAATGAGCAGTTCTTC
TRBJ1-2	-	-	TRBV6-2/TRBV6-3	CASSYDGWGYTF	TGTGCCAGCAGTTACGACGGTTGGGGCTACACCTTC
TRBJ2-3	-	-	TRBV30	CAWSLKTGSTDTQYF	TGTGCCTGGAGTCTCAAGACCGGGAGCACAGATACGCAGTATTTT
TRBJ1-5	-	-	TRBV5-5	CASSSDRGGVQPQHF	TGTGCCAGCAGCTCTGACCGCGGGGGGGTTCAGCCCCAGCATTTT
TRBJ1-5	-	-	TRBV3-1/TRBV3-2	CASSPGLAGSNQPQHF	TGTGCCAGCAGCCCCGGGTTGGCTGGTAGCAATCAGCCCCAGCATTTT
TRBJ1-3	-	-	TRBV7-8	CASSPSRGSGNTIYF	TGTGCCAGCAGCCCTTCGAGGGGCTCTGGAAACACCATATATTTT
TRBJ2-3	-	-	TRBV29-1	CSVAPKVGPGDTQYF	TGCAGCGTTGCCCCAAAAGTGGGGCCCGGGGATACGCAGTATTTT
TRBJ2-1	-	TRBD1	TRBV4-3	CASSQGQTGFNNEQFF	TGCGCCAGCAGCCAAGGGCAGACAGGGTTTAACAATGAGCAGTTCTTC
TRBJ2-1	-	-	TRBV27	CASSFARAVSNEQFF	TGTGCCAGCAGTTTCGCCCGGGCAGTTTCAAATGAGCAGTTCTTC
TRBJ1-2	-	-	TRBV7-2	CASSPRVQEDYGYTF	TGTGCCAGCAGCCCTCGGGTACAAGAGGACTATGGCTACACCTTC
TRBJ2-5	-	TRBD2	TRBV18	CASSPGASGAGKTQYF	TGTGCCAGCTCACCAGGGGCTAGCGGGGCCGGCAAGACCCAGTACTTC
TRBJ1-6	few	-	TRBV12-3/TRBV12-4	CASRRANSPLHF	TGTGCCAGCCGGCGGGCAAATTCACCCCTCCACTTT
TRBJ2-7	-	-	TRBV24-1	CATSDSYTYEQYF	TGTGCCACCAGTGATTCATATACCTACGAGCAGTACTTC
TRBJ2-7	-	TRBD2	TRBV13	CASSPGGPGEQYF	TGTGCCAGCAGCCCGGGAGGGCCGGGCGAGCAGTACTTC
TRBJ2-3	-	-	TRBV6-1	CASSEGGAYYTDTQYF	TGTGCCAGCAGTGAAGGAGGGGCCTACTACACAGATACGCAGTATTTT
TRBJ1-1	many	TRBD1	TRBV6-5	CASSRTGETEAFF	TGTGCCAGCAGCCGGACAGGCGAGACTGAAGCTTTCTTT
TRBJ1-2	-	-	TRBV6-4	CANSEGADYGYTF	TGTGCCAACTCCGAGGGCGCGGACTATGGCTACACCTTC
TRBJ1-2	-	-	TRBV7-8	CASSLEGGPNYGYTF	TGTGCCAGCAGCTTAGAGGGGGGACCTAACTATGGCTACACCTTC